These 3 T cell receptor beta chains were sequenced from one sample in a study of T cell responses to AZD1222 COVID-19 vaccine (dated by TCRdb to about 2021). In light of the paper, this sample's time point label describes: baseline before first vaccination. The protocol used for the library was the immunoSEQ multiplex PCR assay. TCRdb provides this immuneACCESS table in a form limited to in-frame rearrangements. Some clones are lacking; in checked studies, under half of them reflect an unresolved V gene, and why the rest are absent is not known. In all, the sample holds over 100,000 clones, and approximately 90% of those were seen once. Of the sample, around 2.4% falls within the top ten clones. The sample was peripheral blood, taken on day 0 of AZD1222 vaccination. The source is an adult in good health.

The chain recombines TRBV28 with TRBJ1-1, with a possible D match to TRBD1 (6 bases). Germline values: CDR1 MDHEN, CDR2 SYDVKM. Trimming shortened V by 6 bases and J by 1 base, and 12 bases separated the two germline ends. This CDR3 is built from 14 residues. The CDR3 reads CASRPGHPNTEAFF. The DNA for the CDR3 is TGTGCCAGCAGACCGGGACACCCGAACACTGAAGCTTTCTTT.

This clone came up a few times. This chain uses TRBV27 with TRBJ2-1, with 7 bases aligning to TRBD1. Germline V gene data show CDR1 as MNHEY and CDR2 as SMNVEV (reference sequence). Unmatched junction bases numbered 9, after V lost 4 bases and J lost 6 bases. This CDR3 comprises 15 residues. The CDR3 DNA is TGTGCCAGCAGTTCTCGGACAGGATGGGGCAATGAGCAGTTCTTC. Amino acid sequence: CASSSRTGWGNEQFF.

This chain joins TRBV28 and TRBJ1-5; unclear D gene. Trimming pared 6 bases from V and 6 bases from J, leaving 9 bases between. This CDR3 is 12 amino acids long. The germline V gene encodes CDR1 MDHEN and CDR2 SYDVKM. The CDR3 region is CASRGYGQPQHF. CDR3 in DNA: TGTGCCAGCAGGGGGTACGGTCAGCCCCAGCATTTT.